The 25 T cell receptor beta chains below were found in one sample sequenced in a study of T cell changes during pregnancy in multiple sclerosis. TCRdb keeps only in-frame clones here, not all; method: immunoSEQ multiplex PCR. The sample has about 80,000 clones, around 94% seen once; the top ten hold approximately 0.92%. The sample here was peripheral blood, taken in the second trimester of pregnancy. Source of these receptors: a female donor in good health, enrolled as a control in a pregnancy study.

The genes are TRBV12-5 and TRBJ2-1; the D gene is possibly TRBD2 (5 bases). Trimming stripped 4 bases from V and 9 bases from J, with 19 bases between. Germline CDR1 is LGHNT and CDR2 is FRNRAP. The length of the CDR3 is 15 residues. The CDR3 region is CASGSSTNVAGEQFF. The DNA of the CDR3 is TGTGCTAGTGGTTCGTCAACCAACGTTGCGGGTGAGCAGTTCTTC.

The rearrangement joins TRBV5-6 to TRBJ2-2; the D is unclear. The length of the CDR3 is 14 residues. With 0 bases removed from V and 7 bases from J, the gap between germline ends came to 10 bases. Germline CDR1 reads SGHDT; CDR2 reads YYEEEE. The CDR3 protein is CASSLAQMNGELFF. The CDR3 DNA reads as TGTGCCAGCAGCTTGGCCCAGATGAACGGGGAGCTGTTTTTT.

The gene calls are TRBV28 and TRBJ1-6, with 11 bases aligning to TRBD1. J was trimmed by 7 bases and V by 3 bases; bases with no gene match: 17. Germline V gene data show CDR1 as MDHEN and CDR2 as SYDVKM. The CDR3 extends over 20 amino acids. CDR3 protein: CASSLGSGTGGSFWNSPLHF. CDR3 DNA sequence: TGTGCCAGCAGTTTGGGATCCGGGACAGGGGGATCCTTTTGGAATTCACCCCTCCACTTT.

The CDR3 protein is CASSPGTSGRATGELFF. The CDR3 DNA is TGTGCCAGCAGCCCGGGGACTAGCGGGAGGGCCACCGGGGAGCTGTTTTTT. The rearrangement joins TRBV5-4 to TRBJ2-2; 16 bases agree with TRBD2. Germline values: CDR1 SGHNT, CDR2 YYREEE (reference sequence). V lost 4 bases and J lost 4; bases outside the gene matches: 4. This CDR3 has 17 amino acids. Full variable domain (rest looked up from reference TRBV5-4 and TRBJ2-2): ETGVTQSPTHLIKTRGQQVTLRCSSQSGHNTVSWYQQALGQGPQFIFQYYREEENGRGNFPPRFSGLQFPNYSSELNVNALELDDSALYLCASSPGTSGRATGELFFGEGSRLTVL.

The chain is built from TRBV6-1 and TRBJ1-4; no clear D. Per germline, CDR1 MNHNS and CDR2 SASEGT. Trimming stripped 4 bases from V and 3 bases from J, with 6 bases between. The CDR3 totals 13 residues. Here the CDR3 reads CASSGQSNEKLFF. DNA of the CDR3: TGTGCCAGCAGTGGGCAGTCTAATGAAAAACTGTTTTTT.

V gene TRBV19 combines with J gene TRBJ1-1, with D tentatively TRBD1 (5 bases). The CDR3 is 13 residues long. Germline V gene lookup returns CDR1 LNHDA and CDR2 SQIVND (reference sequence). V lost 1 base and J lost 4, with 7 bases in between. CDR3 loop: CASSIAGFTEAFF. CDR3 coding DNA: TGTGCCAGTAGTATAGCAGGGTTCACTGAAGCTTTCTTT.

The chain joins TRBV5-6 to TRBJ1-3, with 10 bases that match TRBD1. The CDR3 consists of 16 residues. V shed 4 bases, J shed 3 bases, and the junction held 7 bases outside the gene matches. CDR1 is SGHDT and CDR2 is YYEEEE in the germline V gene. CDR3: CASSVTGGTGGNTIYF. The CDR3 nucleotides are TGTGCCAGCAGCGTGACAGGGGGCACGGGTGGAAACACCATATATTTT.

The chain recombines TRBV2 with TRBJ2-2; TRBD1 might be the D (7 bases). V lost 7 bases and J 7 bases, leaving 19 bases between the germline ends. This CDR3 comprises 15 residues. The germline V gene encodes CDR1 SNHLY and CDR2 FYNNEI. The CDR3 DNA reads as TGTGCCAGCAATGGAGGGGAAGGGGGCAGCGGGGAGCTGTTTTTT. It yields the protein CASNGGEGGSGELFF.

The chain joins TRBV28 to TRBJ1-5; weak D call: TRBD1 (5 bases). The V end was cut by 11 bases, the J end by 3 bases, with 17 bases between. The CDR3 length is 14 residues. Germline V gene sequence: CDR1 MDHEN, CDR2 SYDVKM. The CDR3 reads CAVNPGTLNQPQHF. CDR3 bases: TGTGCCGTAAACCCAGGGACTCTCAATCAGCCCCAGCATTTT. The complete variable domain, with remaining parts taken from reference TRBV28 and TRBJ1-5, reads DVKVTQSSRYLVKRTGEKVFLECVQDMDHENMFWYRQDPGLGLRLIYFSYDVKMKEKGDIPEGYSVSREKKERFSLILESASTNQTSMYLCAVNPGTLNQPQHFGDGTRLSIL.

Written as DNA, the CDR3 is TGTGCCAGTAGGGAAGGGACTAGCGGGATTTACGAGCAGTACTTC. Translation gives CASREGTSGIYEQYF. The rearrangement uses TRBV19 and TRBJ2-7; TRBD2 agrees at 13 bases. CDR1 is LNHDA, CDR2 SQIVND, per germline (reference sequence). The CDR3 consists of 15 residues. J gave up 4 bases and V 6 bases, and 6 bases lay outside the gene matches.

V and J are TRBV5-1 and TRBJ1-2; perhaps TRBD1 as D (6 bases). The CDR3 runs 14 residues. The germline V gene has CDR1 SGHRS and CDR2 YFSETQ. V gave up 4 bases and J gave up 5 bases, with 15 bases separating them. The CDR3 loop reads CASSLVQGYYGYTF. The CDR3 region has the DNA TGCGCCAGCAGCCTGGTTCAGGGGTATTATGGCTACACCTTC.

The chain combines TRBV7-2 with TRBJ2-6; 8 nucleotides match TRBD1. The CDR3 length is 18 residues. CDR1 and CDR2 (germline): SGHTA, FQGNSA. V lost 2 bases, J lost 1 base, and 7 bases stayed unmatched. The CDR3 spells CASSLFRTGLSGANVLTF. DNA of the CDR3: TGTGCCAGCAGCTTATTTAGGACAGGGCTGTCTGGGGCCAACGTCCTGACTTTC.

The V call is TRBV28, the J call TRBJ1-1, with D perhaps TRBD1 (5 bases). Trimming cost V 10 bases and J 10 bases, with 31 bases left between them. Germline loops: CDR1 MDHEN, CDR2 SYDVKM. The CDR3 is 16 residues long. CDR3 coding DNA: TGTGCCACCCTAACAACAAGGGGCACAATAAGATGGAGAGCTTTCTTT. Translating it yields CATLTTRGTIRWRAFF.

The CDR3 sequence is CASNAQGDYGYTF. For the CDR3, the DNA is TGTGCCAGTAATGCACAGGGAGACTATGGCTACACCTTC. The V and J genes are TRBV19 and TRBJ1-2; the D gene is possibly TRBD1 (6 bases). Germline V gene data show CDR1 as LNHDA and CDR2 as SQIVND (reference sequence). This CDR3 region has 13 residues. V lost 7 bases and J 3 bases, leaving 12 bases between the germline ends.

The chain links TRBV5-4 to TRBJ1-2, with a weak D call TRBD1 (6 bases). Germline CDR1 SGHNT, CDR2 YYREEE (reference sequence). The germline V and J ends were trimmed by 2 bases and 2 bases, with 22 bases remaining between them. The CDR3 is 18 residues long. The CDR3 reads CASSLDLPRDTINYGYTF. CDR3 nucleotides: TGTGCCAGCAGCTTAGACCTCCCCCGGGACACCATAAACTATGGCTACACCTTC.

The chain is built from TRBV7-9 and TRBJ1-4, with 10 nucleotides matching TRBD1. The germline V gene encodes CDR1 SEHNR and CDR2 FQNEAQ (reference sequence). Trimming at V came to 0 bases and at J to 8 bases, leaving 12 bases not matched to a gene. This CDR3 region has 18 residues. The CDR3 DNA reads as TGTGCCAGCAGCTTAGCGCCCCTGGGGACAGGGGATCGGGAAAAACTGTTTTTT. Residues: CASSLAPLGTGDREKLFF.

This chain uses TRBV2 with TRBJ1-1, with a tentative D call TRBD1 (5 bases). Trimming took off 3 bases at V and 1 base at J, with 12 bases between the two ends. CDR1 and CDR2 (germline): SNHLY, FYNNEI. The CDR3 length is 15 residues. Here the CDR3 reads CASSDRVRSNTEAFF. Here the CDR3 DNA reads TGTGCCAGCAGTGACAGGGTGAGGTCGAACACTGAAGCTTTCTTT.

The chain carries TRBV4-1 and TRBJ2-7; D gene ambiguous. Germline assignment: CDR1 MGHRA and CDR2 YSYEKL. This CDR3 comprises 14 residues. The ends were cut back, 0 bases at V and 1 base at J, with 7 bases in the middle. The CDR3 region has the DNA TGCGCCAGCAGCCAAGAATCAGTGTCCTACGAGCAGTACTTC. Translating gives CASSQESVSYEQYF.

The gene calls are TRBV7-6 and TRBJ2-7; D is ambiguous. Germline V CDR1 and CDR2: SGHVS, FNYEAQ. This CDR3 region has 14 residues. V was cut by 5 bases and J by 1 base, with 12 bases left in between. The CDR3 DNA sequence: TGTGCCAGCAGCCCAGAGACGGGTTCCTACGAGCAGTACTTC. This codes for CASSPETGSYEQYF. The full variable domain, in which reference TRBV7-6 and TRBJ2-7 provide the parts outside the CDR3, is GAGVSQSPRYKVTKRGQDVALRCDPISGHVSLYWYRQALGQGPEFLTYFNYEAQQDKSGLPNDRFSAERPEGSISTLTIQRTEQRDSAMYRCASSPETGSYEQYFGPGTRLTVT.

J is TRBJ1-1 and V is TRBV28, with D possibly being TRBD1 (5 bases). Between the trimmed V and J ends, which lost 2 bases and 5 bases, there was a span of 15 bases. CDR1 MDHEN and CDR2 SYDVKM come from the germline V gene. The CDR3 has 15 amino acids. CDR3 in amino acids: CASSLRGGGGTEAFF. CDR3 in DNA: TGTGCCAGCAGTTTAAGGGGCGGGGGAGGGACTGAAGCTTTCTTT.

The rearrangement uses TRBV27 and TRBJ2-7; D may be TRBD2 (6 bases). Germline V CDR1 and CDR2: MNHEY, SMNVEV (reference sequence). The ends were cut back, 5 bases at V and 6 bases at J, with 11 bases in the middle. The CDR3 covers 12 residues. CDR3 DNA: TGTGCCAGCAGTCCGGTGGGGGGCGAGCAGTACTTC. This encodes CASSPVGGEQYF.

The chain couples TRBV7-2 to TRBJ2-1; 9 bases fit TRBD2. Germline CDR1 reads SGHTA; CDR2 reads FQGNSA. The CDR3 spans 16 residues. V lost 5 bases and J lost 9; bases outside the gene matches: 14. The CDR3 coding sequence is TGTGCCAGCAGCAAAGAGGCGGGAGGGTCGGGTCGTGAGCAGTTCTTC. Translating gives CASSKEAGGSGREQFF.

The rearrangement links TRBV29-1 to TRBJ1-1; 8 bases fit TRBD1. V lost 2 bases, J lost 4 bases, and 0 bases stayed unmatched. Germline V lookup: CDR1 SQVTM, CDR2 ANQGSEA. The CDR3 totals 12 residues. The CDR3 sequence: CSVEQGATEAFF. CDR3 nucleotides: TGCAGCGTTGAACAGGGGGCCACTGAAGCTTTCTTT.

V usage is TRBV13 and J usage is TRBJ1-1; 7 bases line up with TRBD1. V lost 1 base and J lost 3; bases outside the gene matches: 2. The CDR3 is made up of 14 amino acids. Germline V gene data show CDR1 as PRHDT and CDR2 as FYEKMQ (reference sequence). The CDR3 bases are TGTGCCAGCAGCTTAGCAGGGGGGTACACTGAAGCTTTCTTT. Translation gives CASSLAGGYTEAFF. The full variable domain, completed using reference TRBV13 and TRBJ1-1, is AAGVIQSPRHLIKEKRETATLKCYPIPRHDTVYWYQQGPGQDPQFLISFYEKMQSDKGSIPDRFSAQQFSDYHSELNMSSLELGDSALYFCASSLAGGYTEAFFGQGTRLTVV.

Written as DNA, the CDR3 is TGTGCCAGCAGCTTTTCGGGACAGAACACAGATACGCAGTATTTT. This sequence encodes CASSFSGQNTDTQYF. V gene TRBV11-2 combines with J gene TRBJ2-3; 7 bases match TRBD1. The V gene's germline CDR1 is SGHAT and CDR2 FQNNGV. The CDR3 has 15 amino acids. After removal of 3 bases from V and 2 bases from J, the junction contained 5 bases not matched to a gene.